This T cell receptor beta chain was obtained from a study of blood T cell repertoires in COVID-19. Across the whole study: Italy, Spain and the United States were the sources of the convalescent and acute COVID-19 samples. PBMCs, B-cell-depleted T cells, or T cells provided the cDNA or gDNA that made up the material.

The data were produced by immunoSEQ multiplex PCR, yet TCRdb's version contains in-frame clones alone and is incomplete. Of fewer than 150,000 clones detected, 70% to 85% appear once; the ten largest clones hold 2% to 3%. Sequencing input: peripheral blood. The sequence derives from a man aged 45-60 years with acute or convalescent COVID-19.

The CDR3 loop reads CASSWAGQPSIEQYF. The DNA of the CDR3 is TGTGCCAGCAGCTGGGCGGGACAGCCGTCGATCGAGCAGTACTTC. V and J are TRBV5-5 and TRBJ2-7, with D tentatively TRBD1 (7 bases). V dropped 3 bases and J dropped 6 bases, with 19 bases sitting between them. This CDR3 has 15 amino acids. Germline values: CDR1 SGHKS, CDR2 YYEKEE (reference sequence).